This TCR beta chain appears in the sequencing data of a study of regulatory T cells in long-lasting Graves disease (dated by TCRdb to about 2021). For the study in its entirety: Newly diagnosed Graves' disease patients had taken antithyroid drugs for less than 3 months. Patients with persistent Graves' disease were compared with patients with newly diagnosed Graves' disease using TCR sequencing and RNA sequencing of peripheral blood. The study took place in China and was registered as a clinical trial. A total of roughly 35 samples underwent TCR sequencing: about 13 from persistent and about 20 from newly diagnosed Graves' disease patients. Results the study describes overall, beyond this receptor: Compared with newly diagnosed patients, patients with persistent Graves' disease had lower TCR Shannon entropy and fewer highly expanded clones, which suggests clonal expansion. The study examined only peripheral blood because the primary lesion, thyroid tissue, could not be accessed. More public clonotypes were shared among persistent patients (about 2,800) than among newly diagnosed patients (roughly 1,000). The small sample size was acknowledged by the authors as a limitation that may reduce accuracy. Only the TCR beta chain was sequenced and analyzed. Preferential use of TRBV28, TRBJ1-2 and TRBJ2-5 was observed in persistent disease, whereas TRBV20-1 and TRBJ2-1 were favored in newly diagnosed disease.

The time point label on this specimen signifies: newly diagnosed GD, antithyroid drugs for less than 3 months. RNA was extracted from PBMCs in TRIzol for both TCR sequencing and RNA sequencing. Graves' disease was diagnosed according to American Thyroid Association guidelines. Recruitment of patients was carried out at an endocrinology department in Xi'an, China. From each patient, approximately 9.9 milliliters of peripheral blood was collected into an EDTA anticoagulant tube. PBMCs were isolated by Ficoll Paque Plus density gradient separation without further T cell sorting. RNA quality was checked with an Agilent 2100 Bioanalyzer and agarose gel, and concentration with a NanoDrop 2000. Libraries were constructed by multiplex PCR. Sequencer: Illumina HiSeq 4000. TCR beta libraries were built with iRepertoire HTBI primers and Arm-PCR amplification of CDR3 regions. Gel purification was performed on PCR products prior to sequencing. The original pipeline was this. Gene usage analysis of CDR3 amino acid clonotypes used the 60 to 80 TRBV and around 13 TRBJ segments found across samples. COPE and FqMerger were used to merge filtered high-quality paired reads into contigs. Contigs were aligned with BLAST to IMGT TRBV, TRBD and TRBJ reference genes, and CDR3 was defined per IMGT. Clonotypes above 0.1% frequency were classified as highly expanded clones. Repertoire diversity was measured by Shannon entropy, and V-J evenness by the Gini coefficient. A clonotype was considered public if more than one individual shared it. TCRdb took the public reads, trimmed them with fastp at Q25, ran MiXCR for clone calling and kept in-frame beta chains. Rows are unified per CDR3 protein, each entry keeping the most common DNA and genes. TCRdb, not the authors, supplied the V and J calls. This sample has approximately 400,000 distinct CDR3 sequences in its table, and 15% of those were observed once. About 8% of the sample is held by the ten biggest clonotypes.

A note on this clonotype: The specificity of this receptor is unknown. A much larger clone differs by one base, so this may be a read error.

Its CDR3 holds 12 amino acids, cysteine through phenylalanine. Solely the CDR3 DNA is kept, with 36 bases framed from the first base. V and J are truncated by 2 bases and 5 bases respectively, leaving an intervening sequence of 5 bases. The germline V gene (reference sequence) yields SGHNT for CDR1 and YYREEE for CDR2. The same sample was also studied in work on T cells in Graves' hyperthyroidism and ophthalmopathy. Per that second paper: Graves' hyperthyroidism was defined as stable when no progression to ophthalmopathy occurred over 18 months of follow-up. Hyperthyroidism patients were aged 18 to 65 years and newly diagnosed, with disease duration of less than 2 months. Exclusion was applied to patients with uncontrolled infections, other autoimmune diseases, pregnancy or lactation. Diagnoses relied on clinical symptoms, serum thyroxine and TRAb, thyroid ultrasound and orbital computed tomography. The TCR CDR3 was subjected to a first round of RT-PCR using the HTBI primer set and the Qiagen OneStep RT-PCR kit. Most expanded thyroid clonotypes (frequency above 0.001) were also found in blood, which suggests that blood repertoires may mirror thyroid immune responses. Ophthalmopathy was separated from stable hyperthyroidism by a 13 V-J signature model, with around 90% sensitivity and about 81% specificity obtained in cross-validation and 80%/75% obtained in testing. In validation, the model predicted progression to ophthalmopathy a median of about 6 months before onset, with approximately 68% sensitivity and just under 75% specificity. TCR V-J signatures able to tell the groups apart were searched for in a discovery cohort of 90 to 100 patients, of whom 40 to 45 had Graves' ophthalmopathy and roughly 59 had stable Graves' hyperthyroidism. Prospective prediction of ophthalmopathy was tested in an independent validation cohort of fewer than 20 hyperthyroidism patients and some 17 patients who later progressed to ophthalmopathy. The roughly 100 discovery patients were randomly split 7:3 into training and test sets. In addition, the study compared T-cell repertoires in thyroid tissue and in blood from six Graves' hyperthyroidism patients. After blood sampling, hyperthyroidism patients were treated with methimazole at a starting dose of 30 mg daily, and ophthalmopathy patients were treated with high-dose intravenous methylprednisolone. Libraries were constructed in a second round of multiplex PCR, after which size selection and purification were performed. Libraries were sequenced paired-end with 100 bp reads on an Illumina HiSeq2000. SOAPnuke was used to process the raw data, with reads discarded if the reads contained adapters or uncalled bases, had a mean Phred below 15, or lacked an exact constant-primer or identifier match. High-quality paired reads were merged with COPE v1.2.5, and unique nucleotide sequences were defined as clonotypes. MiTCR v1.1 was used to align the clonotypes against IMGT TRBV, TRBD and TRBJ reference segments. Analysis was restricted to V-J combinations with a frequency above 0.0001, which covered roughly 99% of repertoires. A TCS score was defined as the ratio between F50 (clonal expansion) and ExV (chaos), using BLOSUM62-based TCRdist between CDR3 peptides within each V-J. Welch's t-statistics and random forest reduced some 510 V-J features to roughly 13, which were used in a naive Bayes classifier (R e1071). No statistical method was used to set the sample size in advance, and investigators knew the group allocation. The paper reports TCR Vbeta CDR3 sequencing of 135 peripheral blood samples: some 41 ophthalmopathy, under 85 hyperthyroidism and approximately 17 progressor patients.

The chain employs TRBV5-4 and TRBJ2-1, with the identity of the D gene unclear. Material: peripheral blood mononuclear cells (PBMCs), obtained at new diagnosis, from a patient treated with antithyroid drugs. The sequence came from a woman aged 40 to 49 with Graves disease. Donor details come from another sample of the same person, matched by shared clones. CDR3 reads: CASSFKNNEQFF. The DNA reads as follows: TGTGCCAGCAGCTTCAAGAACAATGAGCAGTTCTTC.